This T cell receptor beta chain was profiled in a study of cytomegalovirus exposure and HLA in healthy donors. As for this clone: Its specificity is not known.

Whole-study results and caveats: A later analysis reported that several of the most significant clusters appeared to be linked to common viral pathogens, among them Epstein-Barr virus. Exclusion as indistinguishable affected some V segments, including TRBV6-2 and TRBV6-3.

It was with 60 Vbeta and 13 Jbeta primers that the PCR ran. Profiled with immunoSEQ multiplex PCR; TCRdb holds only in-frame clones, not every one. The sample contains 150,000 to 200,000 clones, around 75% of which appear only once. V lost 0 bases and J lost 2; bases outside the gene matches: 3. There are 15 residues in the CDR3. Germline CDR1 reads ENHRY; CDR2 reads SYGVKD. This chain connects TRBV10-3 to TRBJ2-7, with 8 bases fitting TRBD1. Material: PBMCs. This TCR was recovered from a woman in her twenties or thirties in good health and CMV-seronegative. The CDR3 loop is CAISESEQGAYEQYF. The CDR3, as DNA: TGTGCCATCAGTGAGTCAGAACAGGGGGCCTACGAGCAGTACTTC.